Given below is one TCR beta chain in context. In the authors' workflow: Counts of nucleated cells, estimated from reference gene primer amplification, were obtained. This table comes from immunoSEQ multiplex PCR, and its TCRdb copy is limited to in-frame clones, with some not included. That table furnishes V, J and clone size, whereas the DNA furnished D and trimming. The sample includes 95,000 to 150,000 clones, around 64% of them seen just once. In germline, CDR1 is MNHEY, CDR2 SVGAGI. This CDR3 has 12 residues. V dropped 8 bases and J dropped 11 bases, with 13 bases sitting between them. These data belong to a study of blood T cell repertoires in COVID-19. Across the whole study: From the United States, Italy and Spain came samples of acute and convalescent COVID-19. From T cells, B-cell-depleted T cells, or PBMCs came the material, which was cDNA or gDNA.

Sequencing was carried out using peripheral blood. The chain has TRBV6-5 and TRBJ1-6, with D hard to call. This receptor was taken from a human donor with acute or convalescent COVID-19. The donor label of this sample is uncertain. The CDR3 loop reads CASGFRGAPLHF. The CDR3 DNA follows: TGTGCCAGCGGCTTCCGCGGAGCACCCCTCCACTTT.